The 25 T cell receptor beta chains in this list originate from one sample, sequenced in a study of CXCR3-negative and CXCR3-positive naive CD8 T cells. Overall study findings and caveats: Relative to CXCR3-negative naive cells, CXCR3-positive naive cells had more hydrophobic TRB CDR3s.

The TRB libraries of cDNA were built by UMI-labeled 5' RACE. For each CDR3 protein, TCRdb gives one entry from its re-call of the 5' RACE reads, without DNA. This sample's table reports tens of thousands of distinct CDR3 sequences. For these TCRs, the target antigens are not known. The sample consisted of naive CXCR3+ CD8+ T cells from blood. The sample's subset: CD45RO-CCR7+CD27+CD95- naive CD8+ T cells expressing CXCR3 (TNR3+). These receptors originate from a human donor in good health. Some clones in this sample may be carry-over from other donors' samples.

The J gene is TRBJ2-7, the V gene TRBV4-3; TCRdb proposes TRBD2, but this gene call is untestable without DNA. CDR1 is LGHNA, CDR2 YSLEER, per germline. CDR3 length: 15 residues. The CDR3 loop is CASSQDYGLAGEQYF.

CDR3: CASSFLGGEQYF. The chain is built from TRBV28 and TRBJ2-7; TCRdb picks TRBD2, but there is no DNA to check that call. In germline, CDR1 is MDHEN, CDR2 SYDVKM. The CDR3 contains 12 residues.

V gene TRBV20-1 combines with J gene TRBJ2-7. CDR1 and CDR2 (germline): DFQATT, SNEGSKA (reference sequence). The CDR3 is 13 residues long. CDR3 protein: CSARASFSYEQYF.

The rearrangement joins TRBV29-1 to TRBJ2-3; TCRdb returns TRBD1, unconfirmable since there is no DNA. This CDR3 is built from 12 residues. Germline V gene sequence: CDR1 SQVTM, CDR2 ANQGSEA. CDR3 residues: CSVFQGGDTQYF.

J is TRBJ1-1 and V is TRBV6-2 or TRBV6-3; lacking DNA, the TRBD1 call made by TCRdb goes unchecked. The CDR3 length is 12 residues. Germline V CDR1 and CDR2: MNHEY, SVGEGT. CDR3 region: CASASGVTEAFF.

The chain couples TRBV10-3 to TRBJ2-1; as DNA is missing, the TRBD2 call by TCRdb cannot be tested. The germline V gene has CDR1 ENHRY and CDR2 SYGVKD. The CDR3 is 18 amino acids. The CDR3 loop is CAIAPGTSGRTAYNEQFF.

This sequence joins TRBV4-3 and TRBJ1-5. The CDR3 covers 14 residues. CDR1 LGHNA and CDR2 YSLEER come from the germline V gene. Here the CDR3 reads CASSQGYSNQPQHF.

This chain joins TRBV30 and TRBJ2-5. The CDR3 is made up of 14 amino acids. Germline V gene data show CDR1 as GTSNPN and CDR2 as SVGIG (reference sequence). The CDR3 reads CAWSGNVLGKTQYF.

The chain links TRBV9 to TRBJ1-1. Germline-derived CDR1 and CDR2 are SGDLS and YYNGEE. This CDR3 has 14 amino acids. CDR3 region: CASSVAVGNTEAFF.

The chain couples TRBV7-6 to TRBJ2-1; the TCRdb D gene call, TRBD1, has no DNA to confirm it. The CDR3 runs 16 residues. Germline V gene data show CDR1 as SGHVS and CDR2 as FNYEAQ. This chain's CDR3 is CASSLDRVSSYNEQFF.

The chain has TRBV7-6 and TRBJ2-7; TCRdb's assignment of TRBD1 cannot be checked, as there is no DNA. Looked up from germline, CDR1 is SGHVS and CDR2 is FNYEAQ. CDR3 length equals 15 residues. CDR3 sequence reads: CASSLGQAISYEQYF.

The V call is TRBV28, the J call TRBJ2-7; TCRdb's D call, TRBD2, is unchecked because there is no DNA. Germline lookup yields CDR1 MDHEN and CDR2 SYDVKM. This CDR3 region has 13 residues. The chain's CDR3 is CASAWAQTYEQYF. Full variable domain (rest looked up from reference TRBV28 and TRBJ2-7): DVKVTQSSRYLVKRTGEKVFLECVQDMDHENMFWYRQDPGLGLRLIYFSYDVKMKEKGDIPEGYSVSREKKERFSLILESASTNQTSMYLCASAWAQTYEQYFGPGTRLTVT.

This chain's CDR3 is CSVEFPNKGDTGELFF. The chain carries TRBV29-1 and TRBJ2-2. The germline V gene has CDR1 SQVTM and CDR2 ANQGSEA. This CDR3 comprises 16 residues.

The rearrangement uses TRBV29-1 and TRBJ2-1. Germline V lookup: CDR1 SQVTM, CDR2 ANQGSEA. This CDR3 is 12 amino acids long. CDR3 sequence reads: CSVVDSYNEQFF.

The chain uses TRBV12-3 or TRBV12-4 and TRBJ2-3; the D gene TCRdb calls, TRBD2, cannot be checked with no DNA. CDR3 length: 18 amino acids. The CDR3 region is CASSPTGLAGGVTDTQYF.

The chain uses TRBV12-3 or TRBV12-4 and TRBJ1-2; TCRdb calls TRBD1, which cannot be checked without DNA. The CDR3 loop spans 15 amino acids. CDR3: CASSLRSGGDYGYTF.

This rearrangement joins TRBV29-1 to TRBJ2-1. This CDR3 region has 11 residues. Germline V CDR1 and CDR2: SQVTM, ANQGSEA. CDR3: CSVESYNEQFF.

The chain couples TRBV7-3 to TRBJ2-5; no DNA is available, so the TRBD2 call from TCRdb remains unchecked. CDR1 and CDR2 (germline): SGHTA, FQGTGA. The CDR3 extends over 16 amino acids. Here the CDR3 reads CASSPPRSGGLKTQYF.

The CDR3 spells CASSLSPYQETQYF. The rearrangement uses TRBV7-2 and TRBJ2-5. Germline loops: CDR1 SGHTA, CDR2 FQGNSA. The CDR3 runs to 14 residues. The full variable domain, its missing parts supplied by reference TRBV7-2 and TRBJ2-5, is GAGVSQSPSNKVTEKGKDVELRCDPISGHTALYWYRQSLGQGLEFLIYFQGNSAPDKSGLPSDRFSAERTGGSVSTLTIQRTQQEDSAVYLCASSLSPYQETQYFGPGTRLLVL.

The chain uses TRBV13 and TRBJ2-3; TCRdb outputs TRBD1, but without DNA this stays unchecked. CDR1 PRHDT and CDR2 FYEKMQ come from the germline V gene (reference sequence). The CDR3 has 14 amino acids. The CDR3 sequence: CASSPRVIRDTQYF.

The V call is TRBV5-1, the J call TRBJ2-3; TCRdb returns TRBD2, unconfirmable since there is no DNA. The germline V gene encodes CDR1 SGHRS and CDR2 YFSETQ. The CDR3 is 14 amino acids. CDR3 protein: CASSEASSTDTQYF.

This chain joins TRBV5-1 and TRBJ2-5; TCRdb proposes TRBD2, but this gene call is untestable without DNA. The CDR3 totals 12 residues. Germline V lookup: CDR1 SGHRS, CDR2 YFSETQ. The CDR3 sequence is CASSLDAGTQYF.

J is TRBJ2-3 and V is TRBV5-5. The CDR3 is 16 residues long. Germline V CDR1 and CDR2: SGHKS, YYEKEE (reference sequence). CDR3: CASSGEGSRSTDTQYF.

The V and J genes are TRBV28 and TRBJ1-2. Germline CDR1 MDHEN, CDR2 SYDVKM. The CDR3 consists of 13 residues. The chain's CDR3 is CASSLLKNYGYTF.

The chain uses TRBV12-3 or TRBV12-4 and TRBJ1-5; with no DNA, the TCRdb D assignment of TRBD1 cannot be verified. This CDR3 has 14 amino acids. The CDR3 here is CASSFGQGNQPQHF.